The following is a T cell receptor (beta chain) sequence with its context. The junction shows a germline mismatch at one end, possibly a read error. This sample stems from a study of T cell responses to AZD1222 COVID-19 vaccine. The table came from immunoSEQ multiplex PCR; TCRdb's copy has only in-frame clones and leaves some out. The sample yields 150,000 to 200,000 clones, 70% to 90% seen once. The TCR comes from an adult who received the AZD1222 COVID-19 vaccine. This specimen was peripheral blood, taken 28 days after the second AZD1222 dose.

In DNA, the CDR3 is TGCGCCCGCAGCCCGCAGGGGATCGGAGGGACAGATACGCAGTATTTT. Protein product: CARSPQGIGGTDTQYF. The V call is TRBV4-1, the J call TRBJ2-3, with D perhaps assigned TRBD1 or TRBD2 (6 bases each). Per the germline V gene, CDR1 is MGHRA and CDR2 is YSYEKL. CDR3 length: 16 residues.